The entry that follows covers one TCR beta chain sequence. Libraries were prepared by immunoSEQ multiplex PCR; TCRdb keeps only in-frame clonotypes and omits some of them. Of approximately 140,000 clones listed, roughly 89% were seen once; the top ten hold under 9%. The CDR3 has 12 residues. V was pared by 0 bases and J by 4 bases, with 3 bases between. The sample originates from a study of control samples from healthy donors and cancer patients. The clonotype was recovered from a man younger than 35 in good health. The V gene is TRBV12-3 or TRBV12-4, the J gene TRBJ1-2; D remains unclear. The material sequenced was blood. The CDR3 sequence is CASSLAGYGYTF. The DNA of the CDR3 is TGTGCCAGCAGTTTAGCAGGCTATGGCTACACCTTC.